This entry lists 5 T cell receptor beta chains sequenced from one sample in a study of cytomegalovirus exposure and HLA in healthy donors. The study ran its PCR with 60 Vbeta and 13 Jbeta primers. Profiled with immunoSEQ multiplex PCR; TCRdb holds only in-frame clones, not every one. There are some 120,000 clones in the sample; roughly 83% occur only once, and 20% lies in the top ten. Sequences were obtained from PBMCs. The source of these receptors is a man aged 18 to 35 in good health and CMV-seropositive.

The chain carries TRBV29-1 and TRBJ1-2; 8 bases are a match to TRBD1. J was trimmed by 6 bases and V by 4 bases; bases with no gene match: 13. This CDR3 is built from 15 residues. From germline, CDR1 is SQVTM and CDR2 ANQGSEA. CDR3 in amino acids: CSVGTRTGRENGYTF. In DNA form, the CDR3 reads TGCAGCGTTGGCACCAGGACAGGGAGGGAAAATGGCTACACCTTC.

This chain connects TRBV6-1 to TRBJ2-7; D is ambiguous. The CDR3 is made up of 12 amino acids. V shed 6 bases and J shed 0 bases, with 6 bases lying between them. CDR1 is MNHNS and CDR2 is SASEGT in the germline V gene. The CDR3 nucleotides read TGTGCCAGCAGGTACAGCTCCTACGAGCAGTACTTC. It specifies CASRYSSYEQYF.

The genes are TRBV5-5 and TRBJ2-7; possible D gene TRBD1, 5 bases. Trimming pared 0 bases from V and 5 bases from J, leaving 15 bases between. The CDR3 loop spans 15 amino acids. Germline lookup yields CDR1 SGHKS and CDR2 YYEKEE (reference sequence). The CDR3 region has the DNA TGTGCCAGCAGCTTGGGGACATCCCCTCTGGACGAGCAGTACTTC. Translated, it gives CASSLGTSPLDEQYF. Using reference TRBV5-5 and TRBJ2-7 for the parts outside the CDR3, the full variable domain is DAGVTQSPTHLIKTRGQQVTLRCSPISGHKSVSWYQQVLGQGPQFIFQYYEKEERGRGNFPDRFSARQFPNYSSELNVNALLLGDSALYLCASSLGTSPLDEQYFGPGTRLTVT.

The chain combines TRBV30 with TRBJ1-1; 8 positions agree with TRBD1. This CDR3 is 12 amino acids long. Germline CDR1 GTSNPN, CDR2 SVGIG (reference sequence). V dropped 5 bases and J dropped 1; count of bases not matched to a gene: 0. CDR3 in amino acids: CAWDRGNTEAFF. The DNA for the CDR3 is TGTGCCTGGGACAGGGGGAACACTGAAGCTTTCTTT.

The rearrangement links TRBV2 to TRBJ1-1, with D tentatively TRBD1 (5 bases). V lost 6 bases to trimming and J lost 2 bases, with 10 bases between them. Germline values: CDR1 SNHLY, CDR2 FYNNEI. This CDR3 comprises 13 residues. In nucleotides, the CDR3 is TGTGCCAGCAGAGGGGAGGGCAACACTGAAGCTTTCTTT. Translating it yields CASRGEGNTEAFF.